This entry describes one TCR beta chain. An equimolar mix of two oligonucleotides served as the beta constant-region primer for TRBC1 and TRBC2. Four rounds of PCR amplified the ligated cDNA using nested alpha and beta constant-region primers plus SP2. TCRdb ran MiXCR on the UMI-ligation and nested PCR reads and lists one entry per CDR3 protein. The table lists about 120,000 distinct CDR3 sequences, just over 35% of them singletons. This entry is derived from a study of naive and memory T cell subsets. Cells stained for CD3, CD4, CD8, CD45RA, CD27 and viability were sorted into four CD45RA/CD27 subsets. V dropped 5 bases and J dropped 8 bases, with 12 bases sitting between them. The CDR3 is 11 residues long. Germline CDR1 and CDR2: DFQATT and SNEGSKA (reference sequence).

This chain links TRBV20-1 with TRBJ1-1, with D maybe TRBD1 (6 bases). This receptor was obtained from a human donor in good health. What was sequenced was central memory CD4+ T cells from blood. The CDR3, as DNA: TGCAGTGCTCGGGGGGCCGTCGAAGCTTTCTTT. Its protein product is CSARGAVEAFF.